This T cell receptor (beta chain) was identified during a study of cytomegalovirus exposure and HLA in healthy donors. Whole-study context: Later, an analysis reported that the 95 to 150 validation repertoires had used the same platform as the approximately 690 first-cohort repertoires.

The CDR3 is 15 residues long. Repertoires were generated with immunoSEQ multiplex PCR, while TCRdb's copy carries only in-frame clones and drops some. The repertoire holds a few hundred thousand clones, with around 86% as singletons. This chain joins TRBV1 and TRBJ2-7; the table's TRBD1 call for D was not verified on the DNA. TRBV1 is labeled a pseudogene. The clonotype was recovered from a woman aged 18-29 years in good health and CMV-seronegative. Specimen: PBMCs. The CDR3, as DNA: TGCACCAGCAGCCAAGGGGGGCCCGGGATCTACGAGCAGTACTTC. Its translation: CTSSQGGPGIYEQYF.